The 9 T cell receptor beta chains reported below all come from one sample, sequenced in a study of blood T cell repertoires in COVID-19. Produced via immunoSEQ multiplex PCR; TCRdb's table is partial and in-frame only. Of roughly 100,000 clones listed, more than 75% are singletons. The sequencing input was peripheral blood. All receptors come from a human donor in a cohort sampled during active COVID-19.

This chain connects TRBV21-1 to TRBJ1-5; the table's D call, TRBD1, was not checked against the DNA. TRBV21-1 is an annotated pseudogene. The CDR3 consists of 14 residues. The CDR3 nucleotides read TGTGCCAGCAGCTCCGGACACATCGAGGAGCCCCAGCATTTT. Amino acids: CASSSGHIEEPQHF.

As regards this clone: The junction departs from the called germline gene at one end, perhaps through a read error. The V and J genes are TRBV18 and TRBJ1-5; 7 bases are shared with TRBD1. From germline, CDR1 is KGHSH and CDR2 LQKENI. The CDR3 is 16 residues long. CDR3 nucleotides: TGTGCCAGCTCACCAGATCCACCGCCCCTTCGGGGACAGTTTTCTTTT. This codes for CASSPDPPPLRGQFSF.

The chain couples TRBV21-1 to TRBJ2-1; the D call TRBD2 from the table was never checked on the DNA. TRBV21-1 is tagged as a pseudogene. The CDR3 totals 15 residues. The CDR3 here is CASSKKDPGVFLGFF. In DNA, the CDR3 is TGTGCCAGCAGCAAAAAAGACCCCGGGGTCTTCCTCGGCTTCTTC.

This clone was recorded only once. The chain has TRBV6-5 and TRBJ2-7; 7 bases are shared with TRBD1. Germline loops: CDR1 MNHEY, CDR2 SVGAGI. The CDR3 covers 12 residues. V trimming: 6 bases; J trimming: 6 bases; junction bases outside the gene matches: 5. The CDR3 loop reads CASRDRLGEQYF. CDR3 DNA sequence: TGTGCCAGCAGGGACAGGTTGGGCGAGCAGTACTTC.

V is TRBV5-1 and J is TRBJ2-2; 10 bases line up with TRBD1. This CDR3 comprises 17 residues. Looked up from germline, CDR1 is SGHRS and CDR2 is YFSETQ. V lost 4 bases and J lost 5; bases outside the gene matches: 11. The CDR3 sequence is CASSQPLGTGETGELFF. The CDR3 coding sequence is TGCGCCAGCAGCCAACCCTTGGGGACAGGGGAAACCGGGGAGCTGTTTTTT.

The chain carries TRBV18 and TRBJ2-7, with D possibly matching TRBD1 (5 bases). The CDR3 loop spans 13 amino acids. Trimming took 6 bases from V and 2 from J, leaving 11 bases between them. CDR1 and CDR2 (germline): KGHSH, LQKENI. This CDR3 reads CASSMQGTYEQYF. Here the CDR3 DNA reads TGTGCCAGCTCGATGCAGGGTACCTACGAGCAGTACTTC.

On this clone itself: One junction end disagrees with the germline gene, perhaps due to a read error. The rearrangement links TRBV7-6 to TRBJ1-6; the match to TRBD1 covers 10 bases. The CDR3 runs to 18 residues. Per germline, CDR1 SGHVS and CDR2 FNYEAQ. The CDR3 nucleotides are TGTACCAGCAGCTCCTCCGGGACAGGGGCTTCCTATAATTCACCCCTCCACTTT. It is translated as CTSSSSGTGASYNSPLHF.

The V and J genes are TRBV7-9 and TRBJ2-3; 7 bases are a match to TRBD1. V was pared by 4 bases and J by 5 bases, with 12 bases of the junction left unmatched. This CDR3 spans 16 amino acids. From germline, CDR1 is SEHNR and CDR2 FQNEAQ (reference sequence). The chain's CDR3 is CASSSTRDSPVDTQYF. The CDR3 nucleotides are TGTGCCAGCAGCTCCACCCGGGACAGCCCAGTAGATACGCAGTATTTT.

The chain is built from TRBV6-5 and TRBJ2-1; TRBD1 matches 7 bases. Germline V gene sequence: CDR1 MNHEY, CDR2 SVGAGI. The CDR3 covers 15 residues. V dropped 7 bases and J dropped 7; count of bases not matched to a gene: 13. The CDR3 loop reads CASIPKTTGKNEQFF. CDR3 nucleotides: TGTGCCAGCATCCCTAAAACGACAGGGAAAAATGAGCAGTTCTTC.